This T cell receptor beta chain is from a study of human versus mouse CDR3 diversity and MHC coevolution. Sequencing was performed with immunoSEQ multiplex PCR; in TCRdb, only in-frame clones are kept and a portion is missing. In the table there are around 77,000 clones, around 93% of which are singletons. Trimming at V came to 10 bases and at J to 0 bases, leaving 4 bases not matched to a gene. The CDR3 loop spans 13 amino acids. CDR1 and CDR2 (germline): MDHEN, SYDVKM. The J gene is TRBJ2-7, the V gene TRBV28; 9 bases line up with TRBD1. This clonotype originated in a person aged 25 to 75 in good health. The sequencing sample was made of naive CD4+ T cells from blood. As to subset: CD45RO-negative CD62L-positive naive CD4 T cells. CDR3 residues: CATDRGSSYEQYF. In nucleotides, the CDR3 is TGTGCCACCGACAGGGGGAGCTCCTACGAGCAGTACTTC.